This T cell receptor (beta chain) originates from a study of shared clonotypes between healthy human individuals. Study-level background: Donor composition was a couple of women and three men, aged 18 to 49.

Germline V gene data show CDR1 as GTSNPN and CDR2 as SVGIG (reference sequence). The V gene lost 5 bases and the J gene lost 1 base, with 5 bases spanning the gap. CDR3 length equals 11 residues. Assay used: immunoSEQ multiplex PCR; TCRdb lists only in-frame clones, some missing. The table lists roughly 1,100,000 clones, approximately 72% of them singletons. Splitting of CD4+ cells produced CD45RA+ naive and CD45RA-negative memory subsets. Only a few counts were recorded for this clone. Sequencing input: memory CD4+ T cells sorted from blood. Subset described: CD45RA-negative fraction. The chain recombines TRBV30 with TRBJ1-1; no clear D gene. The sequence came from a man between 18 and 29 years old in good health. Written as DNA, the CDR3 is TGTGCCTGGGGGAAGAACACTGAAGCTTTCTTT. Its protein product is CAWGKNTEAFF.